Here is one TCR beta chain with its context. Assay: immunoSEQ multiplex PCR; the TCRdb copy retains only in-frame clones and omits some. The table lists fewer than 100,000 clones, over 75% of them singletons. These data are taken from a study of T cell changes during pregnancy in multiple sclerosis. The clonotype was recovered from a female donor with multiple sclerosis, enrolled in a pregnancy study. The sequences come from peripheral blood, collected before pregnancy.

CDR3 bases: TGTGCCAGCAGCCCGACTGTCTACAATGAGCAGTTCTTC. Protein: CASSPTVYNEQFF. The chain is built from TRBV11-2 and TRBJ2-1; D uncertain. The CDR3 covers 13 residues. Trimming shortened V by 5 bases and J by 3 bases, and 8 bases separated the two germline ends. Germline assignment: CDR1 SGHAT and CDR2 FQNNGV.